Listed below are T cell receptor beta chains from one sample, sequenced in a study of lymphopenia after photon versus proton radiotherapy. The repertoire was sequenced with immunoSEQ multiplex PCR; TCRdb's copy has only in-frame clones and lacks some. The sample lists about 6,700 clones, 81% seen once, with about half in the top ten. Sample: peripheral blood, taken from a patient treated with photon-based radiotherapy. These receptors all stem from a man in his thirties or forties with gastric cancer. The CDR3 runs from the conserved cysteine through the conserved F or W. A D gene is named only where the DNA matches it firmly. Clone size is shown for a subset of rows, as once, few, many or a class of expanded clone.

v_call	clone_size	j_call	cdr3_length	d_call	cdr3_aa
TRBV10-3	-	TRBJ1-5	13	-	CAISEGSHQPQHF
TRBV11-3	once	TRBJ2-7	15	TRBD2	CASSLWLAGGGEQYF
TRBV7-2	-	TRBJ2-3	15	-	CASSLGEGSTDTQYF
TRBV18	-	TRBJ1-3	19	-	CASSPIARPRGPTGNTIYF
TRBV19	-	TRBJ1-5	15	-	CASNEISRFDQPQHF
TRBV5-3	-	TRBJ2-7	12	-	CASSSDRYEQYF
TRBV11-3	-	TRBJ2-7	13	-	CASSFTSLKEQYF
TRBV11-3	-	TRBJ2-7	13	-	CASSPGAGGEQYF
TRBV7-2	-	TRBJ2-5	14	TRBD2	CASSLTSGGETQYF
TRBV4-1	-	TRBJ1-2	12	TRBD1	CASGTGFYGYTF
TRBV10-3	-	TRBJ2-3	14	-	CAISELVSTDTQYF
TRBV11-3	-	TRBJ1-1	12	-	CASSGANTEAFF
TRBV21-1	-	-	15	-	CASSKGGQGAREQYF
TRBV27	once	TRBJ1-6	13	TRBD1	CASRWTGDSPLHF
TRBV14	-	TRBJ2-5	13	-	CASRLQGLETQYF
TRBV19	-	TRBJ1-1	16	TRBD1	CASSIPSRTGNTEAFF
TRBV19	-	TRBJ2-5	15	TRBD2	CASSISSGGGETQYF
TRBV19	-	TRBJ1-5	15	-	CASSPPTGGNQPQHF
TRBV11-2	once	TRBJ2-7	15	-	CASSPNPQATYEQYF
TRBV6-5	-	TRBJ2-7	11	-	CASSQNYEQYF
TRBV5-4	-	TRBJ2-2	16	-	CASSPELATNTGELFF
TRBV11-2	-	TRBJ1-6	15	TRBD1	CASSLDEGGRSPLHF
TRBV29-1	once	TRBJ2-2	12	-	CSVRRIPGELFF
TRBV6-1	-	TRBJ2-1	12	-	CASTKTVVEQFF
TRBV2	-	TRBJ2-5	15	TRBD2	CASSRDYAQGGTQYF
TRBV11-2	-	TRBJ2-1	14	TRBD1	CASKRGQGAGEQFF
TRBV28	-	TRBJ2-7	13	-	CASNSGHSGEQYF
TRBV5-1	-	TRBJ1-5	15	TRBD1	CASSLWTGEGQPQHF
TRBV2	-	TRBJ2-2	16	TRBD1	CARQLDRVSNTGELFF
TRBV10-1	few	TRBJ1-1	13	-	CASSESRVTEAFF
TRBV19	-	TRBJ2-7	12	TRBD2	CASGGGGDEQYF
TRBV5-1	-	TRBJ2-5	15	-	CASSRAAGREGAQYF
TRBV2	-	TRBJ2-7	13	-	CASSLDRNYEQYF
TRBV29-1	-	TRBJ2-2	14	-	CSVAGTANTGELFF
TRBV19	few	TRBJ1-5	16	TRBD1	CASSPPATGGGQPQHF
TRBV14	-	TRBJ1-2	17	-	CASSQGRDRRLHEGYTF
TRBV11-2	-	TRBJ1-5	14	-	CASSLGTPGQPQHF
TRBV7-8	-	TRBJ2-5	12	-	CASSRGSETQYF
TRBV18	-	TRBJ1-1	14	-	CASSTSGGNTEAFF
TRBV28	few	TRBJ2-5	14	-	CASSKGQIQETQYF
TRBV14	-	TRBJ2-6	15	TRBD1	CASSGTGTGANVLTF
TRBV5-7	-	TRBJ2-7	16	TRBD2	CASSSEPSGRRYEQYF
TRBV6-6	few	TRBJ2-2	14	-	CASSYSGVTGELFF
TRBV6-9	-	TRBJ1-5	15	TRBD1	CASSRTGGLYQPQHF
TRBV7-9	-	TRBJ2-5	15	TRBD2	CASSFQTSGGMTQYF
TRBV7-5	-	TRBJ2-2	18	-	CASKAGLSGQSNTGELFF
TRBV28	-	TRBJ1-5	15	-	CASRAFGVTRQPQHF
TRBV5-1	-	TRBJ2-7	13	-	CASSVGTRYEQYF
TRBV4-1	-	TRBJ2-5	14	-	CASSQAGPLETQYF
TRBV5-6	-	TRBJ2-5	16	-	CASYREWRGPQETQYF
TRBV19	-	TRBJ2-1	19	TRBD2	CASSKQTSGGMLMTHEQFF
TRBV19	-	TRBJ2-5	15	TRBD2	CASSSRTSAQETQYF
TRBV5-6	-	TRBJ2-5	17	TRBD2	CASSLVAAGAVRKTQYF
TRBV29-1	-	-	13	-	CSVVFQDTYEQYF
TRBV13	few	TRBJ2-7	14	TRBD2	CASRTGTSDHEQYF